Listed here are 22 T cell receptor beta chains from one sample, sequenced in a study of T cell responses to AZD1222 COVID-19 vaccine (dated by TCRdb to about 2021). Sample time point, as interpreted from the label and publication: baseline before first vaccination. Library prep was done by the immunoSEQ multiplex PCR assay. Entries here come from immuneACCESS through TCRdb and include only in-frame sequences with V and J called. Some clones fail to appear in such tables; in the studies checked, an unresolved V gene covers under half of the shortfall, and the cause of the remainder is unknown. The sample data list fewer than 200,000 clones, and just under 95% of these were observed just once. The top ten hold around 1.6% of the sample. This specimen was peripheral blood, taken on day 0 of AZD1222 vaccination. These receptors all stem from an adult in good health.

The V and J genes are TRBV5-8 and TRBJ1-5, with 11 bases fitting TRBD1. Trimming cost V 0 bases and J 7 bases; bases outside gene matches: 3. The CDR3 consists of 15 residues. CDR1 and CDR2 (germline): SGHTS, YDEGEE. The CDR3 sequence is CASSLDGTGGQPQHF. The CDR3 DNA follows: TGTGCCAGCAGCTTGGATGGGACAGGGGGGCAGCCCCAGCATTTT.

Turning to this clone: An end of the junction differs from the germline gene, which may be a read error. The J gene is TRBJ2-7, the V gene TRBV7-8; 7 nucleotides align to TRBD1. Germline CDR1 is SGHVS and CDR2 is FQNEAQ. The CDR3 runs 14 residues. The CDR3 reads CASSTQTGSSEQYF. Here the CDR3 DNA reads TGTGCCAGCAGCACACAGACAGGGTCCTCCGAGCAGTACTTC. Full variable domain (missing parts from reference TRBV7-8 and TRBJ2-7): GAGVSQSPRYKVAKRGQDVALRCDPISGHVSLFWYQQALGQGPEFLTYFQNEAQLDKSGLPSDRFFAERPEGSVSTLKIQRTQQEDSAVYLCASSTQTGSSEQYFGPGTRLTVT.

The chain uses TRBV7-9 and TRBJ2-5, with TRBD1 as a possible D gene (5 bases). The CDR3 totals 13 residues. Trimming took 9 bases from V and 1 from J, leaving 12 bases between them. The germline CDR1 and CDR2 sequences are SEHNR and FQNEAQ (reference sequence). The CDR3: CASKRGFQETQYF. For the CDR3, the DNA is TGTGCCAGTAAAAGGGGATTCCAAGAGACCCAGTACTTC.

The table lists this clone with a count of one. The chain couples TRBV15 to TRBJ2-7, with D possibly matching TRBD1 (6 bases). Germline CDR1 and CDR2: LNHNV and YYDKDF (reference sequence). CDR3 length equals 13 residues. Trimming shortened V by 2 bases and J by 4 bases, and 9 bases separated the two germline ends. The CDR3 here is CATSRQQGYEQYF. The CDR3 DNA sequence: TGTGCCACCAGCAGACAACAGGGTTACGAGCAGTACTTC. The entire variable domain, with the rest obtained from reference TRBV15 and TRBJ2-7, is as follows: DAMVIQNPRYQVTQFGKPVTLSCSQTLNHNVMYWYQQKSSQAPKLLFHYYDKDFNNEADTPDNFQSRRPNTSFCFLDIRSPGLGDTAMYLCATSRQQGYEQYFGPGTRLTVT.

The chain recombines TRBV7-2 with TRBJ2-1; D not resolved. The CDR3 extends over 15 amino acids. V lost 3 bases, J lost 4 bases, and 13 bases lay in between. From germline, CDR1 is SGHTA and CDR2 FQGNSA. CDR3 in DNA: TGTGCCAGCAGCTTCCGTATTTCGGGTTACAATGAGCAGTTCTTC. Residues: CASSFRISGYNEQFF.

The chain employs TRBV7-3 and TRBJ1-1; D remains unclear. The CDR3 loop spans 16 amino acids. The V gene's germline CDR1 is SGHTA and CDR2 FQGTGA. V was pared by 1 base and J by 1 base, with 13 bases between. The CDR3 coding sequence is TGTGCCAGCAGCTTAATGGACTTCGTGGGGAACACTGAAGCTTTCTTT. It yields the protein CASSLMDFVGNTEAFF.

This clone was observed a handful of times. V gene TRBV11-3 combines with J gene TRBJ2-1; a weak D match, TRBD2 (6 bases). The CDR3 is 14 residues long. Trimming pared 5 bases from V and 4 bases from J, leaving 12 bases between. Germline V gene sequence: CDR1 SGHNT, CDR2 YENEEA. Written as DNA, the CDR3 is TGTGCCAGCAGCCAGGGACTCACATACAATGAGCAGTTCTTC. Residues: CASSQGLTYNEQFF.

The chain uses TRBV6-5 and TRBJ1-5, with TRBD1 identical over 7 bases. From germline, CDR1 is MNHEY and CDR2 SVGAGI. Trimming removed 4 bases from V and 2 bases from J; junction bases left unmatched: 8. There are 16 residues in the CDR3. This chain's CDR3 is CASSSHRGRGNQPQHF. The CDR3 bases are TGTGCCAGCAGTTCCCACAGGGGCCGGGGCAATCAGCCCCAGCATTTT.

The chain joins TRBV3-1 (or the pseudogene TRBV3-2) to TRBJ2-1, with TRBD2 matching over 11 bases. The V gene's germline CDR1 is LGHDT and CDR2 YNNKEL (reference sequence). This CDR3 region has 19 residues. The J segment lost 7 bases and the V segment lost 3 bases, leaving 17 bases of the junction unmatched. The CDR3 DNA sequence: TGTGCCAGCAGCCATCTAATAGCGGGAGGGCCCAAGGGGTGGAATGAGCAGTTCTTC. Translated: CASSHLIAGGPKGWNEQFF.

The gene calls are TRBV27 and TRBJ2-7; no definite D call. The germline V and J ends were trimmed by 6 bases and 10 bases, with 19 bases remaining between them. This CDR3 has 13 residues. Per the germline V gene, CDR1 is MNHEY and CDR2 is SMNVEV (reference sequence). This CDR3 is CASSPLGPNFQYF. The DNA for the CDR3 is TGTGCCAGCAGCCCCCTGGGTCCCAATTTCCAGTACTTC.

The rearrangement links TRBV27 to TRBJ1-2; no definite D call. Trimming stripped 3 bases from V and 4 bases from J, with 9 bases between. This CDR3 is built from 13 residues. Germline V gene data show CDR1 as MNHEY and CDR2 as SMNVEV (reference sequence). The CDR3 bases are TGTGCCAGCAGTTTTGGTCTCGCCTATGGCTACACCTTC. Its protein is CASSFGLAYGYTF.

The rearrangement links TRBV18 to TRBJ2-7; unclear D gene. Trimming pared 2 bases from V and 3 bases from J, leaving 20 bases between. Looked up from germline, CDR1 is KGHSH and CDR2 is LQKENI. The CDR3 is 17 residues long. CDR3 nucleotides: TGTGCCAGCTCACCAACAACGAGACCATGGCTCTTCTACGAGCAGTACTTC. It is translated as CASSPTTRPWLFYEQYF.

The V call is TRBV5-1, the J call TRBJ2-5; possibly TRBD1 for D (5 bases). The CDR3 is 15 residues long. V lost 0 bases and J 0 bases, leaving 9 bases between the germline ends. CDR1 is SGHRS and CDR2 is YFSETQ in the germline V gene. The CDR3 here is CASSLGDRDQETQYF. In nucleotides, the CDR3 is TGCGCCAGCAGCTTGGGAGACAGAGACCAAGAGACCCAGTACTTC.

Only one count was recorded for this clone. V usage is TRBV19 and J usage is TRBJ2-4; the D call may be TRBD1 or TRBD2 (5 bases each). Trimming left V 5 bases short and J 0 bases short, with 11 bases between. Germline assignment: CDR1 LNHDA and CDR2 SQIVND (reference sequence). This CDR3 comprises 15 residues. As DNA, the CDR3 is TGTGCCAGTAGTCGGACGGGGCTAGCCAAAAACATTCAGTACTTC. Its translation: CASSRTGLAKNIQYF.

V and J are TRBV6-2 or TRBV6-3 and TRBJ1-6, with D perhaps matching TRBD1 (6 bases). This CDR3 has 14 residues. The V and J ends lost 2 bases and 4 bases respectively, with 6 bases between them. The germline V gene has CDR1 MNHEY and CDR2 SVGEGT. CDR3 amino acids: CASSYQGYNSPLHF. The CDR3 DNA reads TGTGCCAGCAGTTACCAGGGGTATAATTCACCCCTCCACTTT.

The rearrangement joins TRBV7-2 to TRBJ2-2; D might be TRBD2 (6 bases). There are 16 residues in the CDR3. The V gene lost 4 bases and the J gene lost 7 bases, with 19 bases spanning the gap. Germline CDR1 reads SGHTA; CDR2 reads FQGNSA. In DNA, the CDR3 is TGTGCCAGCAGCTCCTCGGGACCAAAGGGAGGCGGGGAGCTGTTTTTT. Protein sequence: CASSSSGPKGGGELFF.

The rearrangement links TRBV20-1 to TRBJ2-1; D unresolved. Per the germline V gene, CDR1 is DFQATT and CDR2 is SNEGSKA (reference sequence). This CDR3 has 12 amino acids. Trimming took off 6 bases at V and 6 bases at J, with 12 bases between the two ends. The CDR3 is CSASQILNEQFF. CDR3 DNA: TGCAGTGCGAGTCAGATTCTCAATGAGCAGTTCTTC.

The chain couples TRBV6-5 to TRBJ2-7; 7 bases fit TRBD1. CDR3 length equals 15 residues. V trimming: 0 bases; J trimming: 5 bases; junction bases outside the gene matches: 7. Germline V lookup: CDR1 MNHEY, CDR2 SVGAGI. The CDR3 protein is CASSYSNRGINEQYF. The CDR3 DNA is TGTGCCAGCAGTTACTCTAACAGGGGCATCAACGAGCAGTACTTC.

The CDR3, as DNA: TGCGCCAGCAGCTTGCAGGGTGAAGCTTTCTTT. The encoded protein is CASSLQGEAFF. The genes are TRBV5-1 and TRBJ1-1; D might be TRBD1 (5 bases). The CDR3 totals 11 residues. Germline-derived CDR1 and CDR2 are SGHRS and YFSETQ. V lost 1 base to trimming and J lost 7 bases, with 5 bases between them.

This rearrangement joins TRBV4-1 to TRBJ2-7; D is ambiguous. CDR3 length equals 13 residues. V was shortened by 0 bases and J by 4 bases, with 7 bases between the two germline ends. CDR1 and CDR2 (germline): MGHRA, YSYEKL. The CDR3: CASSQELQYEQYF. Written as DNA, the CDR3 is TGCGCCAGCAGCCAAGAACTCCAGTACGAGCAGTACTTC.

CDR3 sequence: CASSYSGYGYTF. The CDR3 DNA sequence: TGTGCCAGCAGTTACTCGGGGTATGGCTACACCTTC. The chain couples TRBV6-5 to TRBJ1-2; D uncertain. The CDR3 is 12 amino acids. In germline, CDR1 is MNHEY, CDR2 SVGAGI. V gave up 0 bases and J gave up 5 bases, with 4 bases separating them.

This rearrangement joins TRBV18 to TRBJ1-6, with 7 bases fitting TRBD1. Germline values: CDR1 KGHSH, CDR2 LQKENI. The CDR3 length is 14 residues. Unmatched junction bases numbered 4, after V lost 6 bases and J lost 5 bases. The CDR3 spells CASSRDRNNSPLHF. CDR3 nucleotide sequence: TGTGCCAGCTCTCGGGACAGAAATAATTCACCCCTCCACTTT.